This TCR beta chain was retrieved from a study of control samples from healthy donors and cancer patients. Germline lookup yields CDR1 MNHEY and CDR2 SVGAGI. The CDR3 covers 14 residues. Trimming took off 3 bases at V and 3 bases at J, with 11 bases between the two ends. Clones were read by immunoSEQ multiplex PCR, and TCRdb kept only the in-frame ones, dropping some. The repertoire holds some 120,000 clones, with roughly 92% as singletons. This TCR was recovered from a man at least 80 years old with head and neck cancer. The specimen was PBMCs. The rearrangement joins TRBV6-5 to TRBJ1-1; D unresolved. CDR3 in amino acids: CASSYGGTDTEAFF. CDR3 coding DNA: TGTGCCAGCAGTTATGGAGGCACCGACACTGAAGCTTTCTTT.